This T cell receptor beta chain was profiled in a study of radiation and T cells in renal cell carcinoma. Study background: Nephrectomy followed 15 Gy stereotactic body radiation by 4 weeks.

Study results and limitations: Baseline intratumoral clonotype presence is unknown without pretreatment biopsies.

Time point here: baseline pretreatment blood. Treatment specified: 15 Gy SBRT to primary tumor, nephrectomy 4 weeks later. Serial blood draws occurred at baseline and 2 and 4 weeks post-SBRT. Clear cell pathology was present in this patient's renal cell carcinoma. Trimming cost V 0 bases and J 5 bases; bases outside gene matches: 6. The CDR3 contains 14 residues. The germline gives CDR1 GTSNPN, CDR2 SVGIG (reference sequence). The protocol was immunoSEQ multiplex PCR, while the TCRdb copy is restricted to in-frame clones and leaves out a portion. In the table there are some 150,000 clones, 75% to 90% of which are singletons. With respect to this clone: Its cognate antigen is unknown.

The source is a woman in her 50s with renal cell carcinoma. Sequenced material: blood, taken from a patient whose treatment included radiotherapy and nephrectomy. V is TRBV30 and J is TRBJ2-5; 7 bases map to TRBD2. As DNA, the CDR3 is TGTGCCTGGAGTGTACCTCGGGGGGATGAGACCCAGTACTTC. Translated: CAWSVPRGDETQYF.